The sequence of this TCR beta chain was determined in a study of T cell changes during pregnancy in multiple sclerosis. The data were produced by immunoSEQ multiplex PCR, yet TCRdb's version contains in-frame clones alone and is incomplete. The table lists under 85,000 clones, roughly 90% of them singletons, with approximately 9.5% in the top ten. V lost 4 bases, J lost 2 bases, and 9 bases lay in between. There are 14 residues in the CDR3. Germline CDR1 reads SEHNR; CDR2 reads FQNEAQ (reference sequence). The sequence was obtained from a female donor in good health, enrolled as a control in a pregnancy study. The sequences come from peripheral blood, collected after pregnancy. This chain connects TRBV7-9 to TRBJ2-1; D may be TRBD1 (5 bases). DNA for the CDR3: TGTGCCAGCAGCTGGCGACAGCCCTACAATGAGCAGTTCTTC. Its translation is CASSWRQPYNEQFF.